The rows below give T cell receptor beta chains drawn from one sample of a study of cytomegalovirus exposure and HLA in healthy donors. Data came from immunoSEQ multiplex PCR; TCRdb stores just in-frame clones and leaves some out. The table shows approximately 120,000 clones, with around 77% occurring only once. Sequencing was performed on PBMCs. The receptors were gathered from a woman between 35 and 50 years old in good health and CMV-seropositive. Both conserved end residues are part of each CDR3. The order of the fields is CDR3 protein, D gene, J gene, clone size, V gene. The D gene is left open where the match is weak. A clone size is listed for some rows: how often the clone was seen (once, few, many), or a class if it is expanded.

CDR3aa: CASSVAGQHTEAFF
d_gene: TRBD1
j_gene: TRBJ1-1
abundance: -
v_gene: TRBV9

CDR3aa: CASSYSIATETQYF
d_gene: -
j_gene: TRBJ2-5
abundance: -
v_gene: TRBV6-5

CDR3aa: CASSLPGLGETQYF
d_gene: -
j_gene: TRBJ2-5
abundance: -
v_gene: TRBV5-1

CDR3aa: CASRGAGELFF
d_gene: -
j_gene: TRBJ2-2
abundance: -
v_gene: TRBV2

CDR3aa: CASSSGTRPTGELFF
d_gene: TRBD2
j_gene: TRBJ2-2
abundance: -
v_gene: TRBV5-4

CDR3aa: CASSSGRFDGDGYTF
d_gene: -
j_gene: TRBJ1-2
abundance: -
v_gene: TRBV19

CDR3aa: CASSVGLAGGNEQFF
d_gene: TRBD2
j_gene: TRBJ2-1
abundance: -
v_gene: TRBV2

CDR3aa: CASSFVGGPYNEQFF
d_gene: -
j_gene: TRBJ2-1
abundance: few
v_gene: TRBV28

CDR3aa: CASSPGQFNEKLFF
d_gene: -
j_gene: TRBJ1-4
abundance: -
v_gene: TRBV5-4

CDR3aa: CASKGQGDYSNQPQHF
d_gene: TRBD1
j_gene: TRBJ1-5
abundance: -
v_gene: TRBV19

CDR3aa: CASSSGQRGGNQPQHF
d_gene: -
j_gene: TRBJ1-5
abundance: -
v_gene: TRBV5-6

CDR3aa: CAWSGGGTVSYEQYF
d_gene: TRBD1
j_gene: TRBJ2-7
abundance: -
v_gene: TRBV30

CDR3aa: CASSEAGQGDTQYF
d_gene: -
j_gene: TRBJ2-3
abundance: -
v_gene: TRBV6-1

CDR3aa: CASSSLAAISSYEQYF
d_gene: TRBD2
j_gene: TRBJ2-7
abundance: -
v_gene: TRBV27

CDR3aa: CASSYKIGGQGANYEQYF
d_gene: -
j_gene: TRBJ2-7
abundance: -
v_gene: TRBV5-4

CDR3aa: CASSLAGTGMDQPQHF
d_gene: TRBD1
j_gene: TRBJ1-5
abundance: -
v_gene: TRBV5-6

CDR3aa: CASAVLQNGYTF
d_gene: -
j_gene: TRBJ1-2
abundance: -
v_gene: TRBV28

CDR3aa: CASSLTGVDQPQHF
d_gene: TRBD1
j_gene: TRBJ1-5
abundance: -
v_gene: TRBV28

CDR3aa: CASRVRLGPGKYTIYF
d_gene: -
j_gene: TRBJ1-3
abundance: once
v_gene: TRBV7-3

CDR3aa: CAWSVRAYNEQFF
d_gene: -
j_gene: TRBJ2-1
abundance: -
v_gene: TRBV30

CDR3aa: CASIRLAGVDNEQFF
d_gene: TRBD2
j_gene: TRBJ2-1
abundance: -
v_gene: TRBV6-1

CDR3aa: CASGDPGDTQYF
d_gene: -
j_gene: TRBJ2-3
abundance: -
v_gene: TRBV11-3

CDR3aa: CASSLGGGRREAFF
d_gene: -
j_gene: TRBJ1-1
abundance: -
v_gene: TRBV7-8

CDR3aa: CASSLGRLNTEAFF
d_gene: -
j_gene: TRBJ1-1
abundance: -
v_gene: TRBV28

CDR3aa: CASSLAGTPYNEQFF
d_gene: -
j_gene: TRBJ2-1
abundance: few
v_gene: TRBV5-1

CDR3aa: CASTPIRQSSYEQYF
d_gene: -
j_gene: TRBJ2-7
abundance: -
v_gene: TRBV28

CDR3aa: CASSLVSGSVADTQYF
d_gene: TRBD2
j_gene: TRBJ2-3
abundance: few
v_gene: TRBV5-1

CDR3aa: CSVEFMGQGKFMNTEAFF
d_gene: TRBD1
j_gene: TRBJ1-1
abundance: -
v_gene: TRBV29-1

CDR3aa: CASSLGGGPYEQYF
d_gene: -
j_gene: TRBJ2-7
abundance: -
v_gene: TRBV7-2

CDR3aa: CASSGTSGMYIQYF
d_gene: TRBD2
j_gene: TRBJ2-4
abundance: -
v_gene: TRBV2

CDR3aa: CASSHRDRNYEQYF
d_gene: TRBD1
j_gene: TRBJ2-7
abundance: few
v_gene: TRBV4-2

CDR3aa: CASSLGGANTEAFF
d_gene: -
j_gene: TRBJ1-1
abundance: -
v_gene: TRBV7-2

CDR3aa: CASSLAVGSGILNTGELFF
d_gene: TRBD2
j_gene: TRBJ2-2
abundance: -
v_gene: TRBV5-1

CDR3aa: CASRDSLANYEQYF
d_gene: -
j_gene: TRBJ2-7
abundance: -
v_gene: TRBV27

CDR3aa: CAWSDFFRDSSFSGANVLTF
d_gene: TRBD1
j_gene: TRBJ2-6
abundance: once
v_gene: TRBV30

CDR3aa: CASSQTSHEQYF
d_gene: -
j_gene: -
abundance: few
v_gene: TRBV11-2

CDR3aa: CASSRTGTGDEQYF
d_gene: TRBD1
j_gene: TRBJ2-7
abundance: -
v_gene: TRBV6-5

CDR3aa: CASSLGEGAYEQYF
d_gene: -
j_gene: -
abundance: -
v_gene: TRBV5-4

CDR3aa: CASTFLTGNTEAFF
d_gene: -
j_gene: TRBJ1-1
abundance: -
v_gene: TRBV11-2

CDR3aa: CAIANRGWRTDTQYF
d_gene: TRBD1
j_gene: TRBJ2-3
abundance: -
v_gene: TRBV6-1